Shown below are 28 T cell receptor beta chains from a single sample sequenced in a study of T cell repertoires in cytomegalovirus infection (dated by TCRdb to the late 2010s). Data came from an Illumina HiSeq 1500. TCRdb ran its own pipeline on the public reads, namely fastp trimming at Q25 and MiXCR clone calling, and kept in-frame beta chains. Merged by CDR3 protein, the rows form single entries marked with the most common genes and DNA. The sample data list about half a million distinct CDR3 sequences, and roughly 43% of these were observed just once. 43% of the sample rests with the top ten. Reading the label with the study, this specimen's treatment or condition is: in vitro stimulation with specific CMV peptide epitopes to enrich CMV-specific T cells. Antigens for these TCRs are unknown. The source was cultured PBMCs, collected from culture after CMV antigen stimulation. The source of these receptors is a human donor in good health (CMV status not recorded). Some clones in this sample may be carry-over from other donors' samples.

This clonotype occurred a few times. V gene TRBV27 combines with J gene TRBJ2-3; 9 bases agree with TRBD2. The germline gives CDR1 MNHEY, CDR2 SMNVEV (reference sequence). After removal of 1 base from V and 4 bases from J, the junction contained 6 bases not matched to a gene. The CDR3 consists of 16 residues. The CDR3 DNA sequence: TGTGCCAGCAGTTTATATAGCGGGAGATCCCCAGATACGCAGTATTTT. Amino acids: CASSLYSGRSPDTQYF.

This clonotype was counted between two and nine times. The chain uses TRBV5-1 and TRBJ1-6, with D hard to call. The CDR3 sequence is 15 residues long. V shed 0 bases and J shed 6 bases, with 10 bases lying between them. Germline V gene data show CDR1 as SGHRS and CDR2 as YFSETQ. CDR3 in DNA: TGCGCCAGCAGCTTGGACGGAGCTATTAATTCACCCCTCCACTTT. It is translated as CASSLDGAINSPLHF.

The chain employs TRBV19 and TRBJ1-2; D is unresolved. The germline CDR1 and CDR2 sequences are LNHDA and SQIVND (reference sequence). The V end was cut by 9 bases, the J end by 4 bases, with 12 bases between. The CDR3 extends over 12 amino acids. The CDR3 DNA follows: TGTGCCAGCACAGTGAGCACCTATGGCTACACCTTC. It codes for CASTVSTYGYTF.

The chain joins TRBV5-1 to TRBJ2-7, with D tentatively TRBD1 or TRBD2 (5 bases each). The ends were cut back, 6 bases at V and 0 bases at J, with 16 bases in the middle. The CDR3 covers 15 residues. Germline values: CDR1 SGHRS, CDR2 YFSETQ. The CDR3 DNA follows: TGCGCCAGCACCCTTCGGGGCGGTGACTCCTACGAGCAGTACTTC. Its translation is CASTLRGGDSYEQYF.

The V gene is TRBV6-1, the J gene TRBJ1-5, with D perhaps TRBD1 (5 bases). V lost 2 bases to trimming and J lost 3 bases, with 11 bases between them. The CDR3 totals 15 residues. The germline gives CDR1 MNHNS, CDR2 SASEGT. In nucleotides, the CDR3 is TGTGCCAGCAGTGAATCCCGGGGACCCAATCAGCCCCAGCATTTT. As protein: CASSESRGPNQPQHF.

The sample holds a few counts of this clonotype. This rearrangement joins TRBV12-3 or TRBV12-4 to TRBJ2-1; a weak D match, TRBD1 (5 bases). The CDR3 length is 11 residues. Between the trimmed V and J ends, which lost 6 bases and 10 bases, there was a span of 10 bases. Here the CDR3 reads CASSPREEQFF. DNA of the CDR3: TGTGCCAGCAGCCCCAGGGAAGAGCAGTTCTTC.

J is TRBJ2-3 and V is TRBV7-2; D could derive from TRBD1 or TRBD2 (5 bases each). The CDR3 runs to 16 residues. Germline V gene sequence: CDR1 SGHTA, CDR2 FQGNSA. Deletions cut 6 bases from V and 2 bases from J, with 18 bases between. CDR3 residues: CASSRRRGIITDTQYF. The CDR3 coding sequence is TGTGCCAGCAGTCGTCGCCGGGGCATCATCACAGATACGCAGTATTTT.

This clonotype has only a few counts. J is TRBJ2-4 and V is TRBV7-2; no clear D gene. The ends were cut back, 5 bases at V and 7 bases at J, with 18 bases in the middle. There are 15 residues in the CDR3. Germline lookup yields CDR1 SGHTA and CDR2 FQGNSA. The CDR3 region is CASSPTDGPRNIQYF. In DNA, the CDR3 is TGTGCCAGCAGCCCTACCGACGGTCCCCGGAACATTCAGTACTTC.

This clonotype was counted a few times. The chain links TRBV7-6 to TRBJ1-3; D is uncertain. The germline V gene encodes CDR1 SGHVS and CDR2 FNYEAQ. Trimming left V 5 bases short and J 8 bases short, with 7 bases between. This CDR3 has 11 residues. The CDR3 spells CASSPRHTIYF. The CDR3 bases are TGTGCCAGCAGCCCCAGGCACACCATATATTTT. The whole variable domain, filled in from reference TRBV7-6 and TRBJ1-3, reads GAGVSQSPRYKVTKRGQDVALRCDPISGHVSLYWYRQALGQGPEFLTYFNYEAQQDKSGLPNDRFSAERPEGSISTLTIQRTEQRDSAMYRCASSPRHTIYFGEGSWLTVV.

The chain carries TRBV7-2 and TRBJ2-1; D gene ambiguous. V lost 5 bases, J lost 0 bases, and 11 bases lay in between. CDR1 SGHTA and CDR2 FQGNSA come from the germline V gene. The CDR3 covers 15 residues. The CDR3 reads CASSPRYFSYNEQFF. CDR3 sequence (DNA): TGTGCCAGCAGCCCCCGCTACTTCTCCTACAATGAGCAGTTCTTC.

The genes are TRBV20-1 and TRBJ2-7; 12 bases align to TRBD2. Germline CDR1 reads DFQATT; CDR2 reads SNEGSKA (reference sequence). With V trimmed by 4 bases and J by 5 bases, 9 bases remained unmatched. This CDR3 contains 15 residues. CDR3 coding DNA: TGCAGTGCTACCCACCCCCGGACTAGCGGGAACGAGCAGTACTTC. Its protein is CSATHPRTSGNEQYF.

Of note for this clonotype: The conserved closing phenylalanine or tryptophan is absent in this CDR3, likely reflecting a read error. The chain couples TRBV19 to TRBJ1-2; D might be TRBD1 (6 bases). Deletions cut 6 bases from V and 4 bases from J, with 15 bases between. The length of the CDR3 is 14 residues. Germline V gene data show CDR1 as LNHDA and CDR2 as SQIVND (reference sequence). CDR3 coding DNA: TGTGCCAGTAGGCCGAACAGGGAGTTCTATGGCTACACCTTA. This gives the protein CASRPNREFYGYTL.

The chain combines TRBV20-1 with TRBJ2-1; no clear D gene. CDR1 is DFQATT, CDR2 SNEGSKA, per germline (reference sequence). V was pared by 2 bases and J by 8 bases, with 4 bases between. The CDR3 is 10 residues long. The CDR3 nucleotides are TGCAGTGCTAGAAGTGATGAGCAGTTCTTC. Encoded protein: CSARSDEQFF.

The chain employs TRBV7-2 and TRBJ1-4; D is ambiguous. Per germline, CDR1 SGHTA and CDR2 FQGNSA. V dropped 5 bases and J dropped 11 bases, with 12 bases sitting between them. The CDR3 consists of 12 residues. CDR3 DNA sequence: TGTGCCAGCAGCCTTAACTCTCAGAAACTGTTTTTT. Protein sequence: CASSLNSQKLFF.

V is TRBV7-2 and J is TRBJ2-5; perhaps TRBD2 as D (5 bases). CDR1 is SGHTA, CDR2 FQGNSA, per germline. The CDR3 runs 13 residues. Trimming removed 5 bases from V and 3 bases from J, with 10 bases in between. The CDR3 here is CASSATREETQYF. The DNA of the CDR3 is TGTGCCAGCAGCGCCACTAGGGAAGAGACCCAGTACTTC.

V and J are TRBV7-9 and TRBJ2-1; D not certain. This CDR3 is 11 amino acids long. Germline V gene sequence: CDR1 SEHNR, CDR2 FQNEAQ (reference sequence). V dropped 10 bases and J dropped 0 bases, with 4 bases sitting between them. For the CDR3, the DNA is TGTGCCAACCTCTCCTACAATGAGCAGTTCTTC. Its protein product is CANLSYNEQFF.

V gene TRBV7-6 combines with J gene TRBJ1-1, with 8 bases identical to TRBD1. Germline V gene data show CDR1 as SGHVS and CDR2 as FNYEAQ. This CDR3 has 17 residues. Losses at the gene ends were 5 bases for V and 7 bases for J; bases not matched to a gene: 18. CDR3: CASSKRTGSGVWGEAFF. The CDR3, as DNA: TGTGCCAGCAGCAAAAGGACAGGGTCTGGAGTTTGGGGTGAAGCTTTCTTT.

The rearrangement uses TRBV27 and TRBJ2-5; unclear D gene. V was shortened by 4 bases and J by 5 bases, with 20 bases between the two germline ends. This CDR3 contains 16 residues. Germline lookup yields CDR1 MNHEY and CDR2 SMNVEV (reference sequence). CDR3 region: CASSSEPSILGETQYF. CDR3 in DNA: TGTGCCAGCAGTTCTGAACCTAGTATACTGGGGGAGACCCAGTACTTC.

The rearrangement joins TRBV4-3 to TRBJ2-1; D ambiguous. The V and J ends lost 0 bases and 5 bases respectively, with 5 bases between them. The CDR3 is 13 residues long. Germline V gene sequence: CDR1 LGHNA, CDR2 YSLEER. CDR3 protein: CASSQEMHNEQFF. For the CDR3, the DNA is TGCGCCAGCAGCCAAGAGATGCACAATGAGCAGTTCTTC.

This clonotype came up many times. The CDR3 DNA reads TGTGCCAGCAGCTTAGTTGAAGGTGTAAATGGCGAGCAGTACTTC. This sequence encodes CASSLVEGVNGEQYF. The gene calls are TRBV7-2 and TRBJ2-7; D gene ambiguous. This CDR3 is built from 15 residues. Deletions cut 1 base from V and 6 bases from J, with 16 bases between. The germline gives CDR1 SGHTA, CDR2 FQGNSA.

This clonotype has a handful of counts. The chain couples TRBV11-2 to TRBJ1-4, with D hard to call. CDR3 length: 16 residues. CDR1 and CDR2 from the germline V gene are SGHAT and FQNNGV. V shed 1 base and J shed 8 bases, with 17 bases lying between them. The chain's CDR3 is CASSLGSAPSREKLFF. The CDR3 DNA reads TGTGCCAGCAGCTTAGGGTCGGCCCCTTCGCGCGAAAAACTGTTTTTT.

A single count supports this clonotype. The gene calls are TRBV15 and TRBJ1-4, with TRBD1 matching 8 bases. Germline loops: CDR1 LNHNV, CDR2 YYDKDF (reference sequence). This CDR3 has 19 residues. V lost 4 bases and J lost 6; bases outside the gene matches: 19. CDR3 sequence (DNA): TGTGCCACCAGCACAGTCACAGGGGGGGGAAGCGTGTTTGATGAAAAACTGTTTTTT. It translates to CATSTVTGGGSVFDEKLFF.

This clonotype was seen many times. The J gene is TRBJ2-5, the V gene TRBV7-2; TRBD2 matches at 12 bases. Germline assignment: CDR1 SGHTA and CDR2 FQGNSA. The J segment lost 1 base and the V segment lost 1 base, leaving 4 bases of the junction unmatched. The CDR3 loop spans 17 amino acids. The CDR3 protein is CASSLVSSGGAQETQYF. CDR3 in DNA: TGTGCCAGCAGCTTAGTCTCTAGCGGGGGGGCCCAAGAGACCCAGTACTTC.

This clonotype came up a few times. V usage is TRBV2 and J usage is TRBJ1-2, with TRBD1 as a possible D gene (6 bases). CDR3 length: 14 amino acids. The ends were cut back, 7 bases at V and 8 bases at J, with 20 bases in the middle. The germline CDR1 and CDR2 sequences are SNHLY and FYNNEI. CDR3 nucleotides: TGTGCCAGCACACGCCGGGCAGGGGACGAGGGCTACACCTTC. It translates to CASTRRAGDEGYTF.

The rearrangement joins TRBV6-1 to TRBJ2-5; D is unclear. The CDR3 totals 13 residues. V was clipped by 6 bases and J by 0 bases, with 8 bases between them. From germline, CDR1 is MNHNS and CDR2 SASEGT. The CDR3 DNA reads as TGTGCCAGCAGAGCCGTATACCAAGAGACCCAGTACTTC. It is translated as CASRAVYQETQYF.

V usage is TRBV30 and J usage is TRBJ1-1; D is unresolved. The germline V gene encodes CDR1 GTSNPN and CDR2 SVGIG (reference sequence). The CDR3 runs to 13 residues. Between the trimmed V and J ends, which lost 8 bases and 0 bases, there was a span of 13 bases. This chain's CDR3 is CAKKGPLNTEAFF. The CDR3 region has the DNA TGTGCCAAAAAAGGGCCGTTGAACACTGAAGCTTTCTTT.

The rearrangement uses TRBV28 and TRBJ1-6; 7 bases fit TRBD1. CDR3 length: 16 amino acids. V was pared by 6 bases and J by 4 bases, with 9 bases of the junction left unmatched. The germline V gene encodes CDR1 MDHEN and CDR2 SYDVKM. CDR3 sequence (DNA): TGTGCCAGCAGCGTCACCACAGGGGAATATAATTCACCCCTCCACTTT. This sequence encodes CASSVTTGEYNSPLHF.

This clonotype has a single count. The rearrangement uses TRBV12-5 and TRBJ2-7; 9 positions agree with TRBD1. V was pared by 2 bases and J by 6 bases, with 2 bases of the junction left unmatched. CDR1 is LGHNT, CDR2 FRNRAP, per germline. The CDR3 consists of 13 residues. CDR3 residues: CASGLTTGGEQYF. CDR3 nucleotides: TGTGCTAGTGGTTTGACGACAGGGGGCGAGCAGTACTTC.